This T cell receptor beta chain is drawn from a study of somatic mutations in cytotoxic T cells in rheumatoid arthritis. With regard to this clone: The antigen remains undetermined.

Here immunoSEQ multiplex PCR was the method, and the copy in TCRdb shows in-frame clones only, minus some. Altogether 9,000 to 13,000 clones are present, about 80% being singletons, with the ten largest covering approximately 33%. Study results and caveats: Compared with age-matched healthy controls, rheumatoid arthritis patients did not differ significantly in CD8+ T-cell clonality. A single CD8+ clone exceeded 20% of CD8+ cells in about an eighth of the 65 patients.

Trimming shortened V by 2 bases and J by 2 bases, and 7 bases separated the two germline ends. The CDR3 is 14 residues long. Germline V gives CDR1 SEHNR, CDR2 FQNEAQ (reference sequence). This chain uses TRBV7-9 with TRBJ1-5; perhaps TRBD1 as D (6 bases). The receptor's source is an adult with rheumatoid arthritis. Sample: CD8+ T cells sorted from blood. In DNA form, the CDR3 reads TGTGCCAGCAGCTTATCAGGGGGCAATCAGCCCCAGCATTTT. Translating gives CASSLSGGNQPQHF.